Sequencing of this TCR beta chain was carried out in a study of T-cell reconstitution after alpha-beta-depleted transplantation in children. Unique molecular identifiers were used in preparing the TCRbeta library. From the PCR reads, TCRdb called clonotypes with MiXCR, one entry per CDR3 protein. This table has about 340,000 distinct CDR3 sequences, about 17% appearing once. Whole-study findings and limits: Several hundred expanded graft clones reportedly gave rise to the alpha-beta T cells present about two months after transplant. T-cell counts and diversity at one year post-transplant came mainly from newly produced T cells. For some patients, TCRbeta diversity was high at day 60 because of recipient T cells and thymic progenitors that survived.

Notes on this clonotype: Antigen unknown.

Germline CDR1 is MNHEY and CDR2 is SMNVEV (reference sequence). Trimming took 7 bases from V and 7 from J, leaving 34 bases between them. The CDR3 has 19 residues. Sequenced here: PBMCs, mostly from graft donor cells, sampled 360 days after TCRalphabeta/CD19-depleted stem cell transplant. J is TRBJ2-5 and V is TRBV27, with TRBD1 as a possible D gene (7 bases). The origin of this receptor is a male patient aged 2-15 years who had a stem cell transplant for acute lymphoblastic leukemia, so the T cells may come from the graft donor. The CDR3 region has the DNA TGTGCCAGCATCACACGACGGGGGACCACAGGGGACCACGGGGGGACCCAGTACTTC. As protein: CASITRRGTTGDHGGTQYF.